This T cell receptor (beta chain) was sequenced in a study of ipilimumab plus nivolumab after autologous stem cell transplantation. Patients got 3 mg/kg IV nivolumab weeks 1, 4, 7, 10, then biweekly through week 26. Produced via immunoSEQ multiplex PCR; TCRdb's table is partial and in-frame only. The data contain 15,000 to 20,000 clones, 70% to 90% of them singletons. CDR1 and CDR2 from the germline V gene are ENHRY and SYGVKD. CDR3 length: 14 amino acids. The junction had 8 bases not matched to a gene; V was cut back by 2 bases and J by 8 bases. The receptor was isolated from a male donor with diffuse large B-cell lymphoma. The sequenced sample was PBMCs, obtained in a trial of ipilimumab plus nivolumab as post-transplant consolidation. V usage is TRBV10-3 and J usage is TRBJ2-5, with TRBD1 matching 7 bases. DNA for the CDR3: TGTGCCATCAGTGAGAGACAGGGAATGGTAACCCAGTACTTC. It codes for CAISERQGMVTQYF.